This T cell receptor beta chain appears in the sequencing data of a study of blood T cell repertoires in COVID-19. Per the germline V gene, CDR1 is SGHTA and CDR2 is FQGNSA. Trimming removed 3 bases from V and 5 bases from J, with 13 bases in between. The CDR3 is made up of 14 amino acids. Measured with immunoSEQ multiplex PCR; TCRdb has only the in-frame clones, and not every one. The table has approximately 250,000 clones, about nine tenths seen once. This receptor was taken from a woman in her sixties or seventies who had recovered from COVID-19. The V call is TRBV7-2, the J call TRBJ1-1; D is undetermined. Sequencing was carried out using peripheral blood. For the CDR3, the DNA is TGTGCCAGCAGCTTCGGGGTTCGTAGGACTGAAGCTTTCTTT. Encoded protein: CASSFGVRRTEAFF. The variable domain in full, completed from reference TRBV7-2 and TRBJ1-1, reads GAGVSQSPSNKVTEKGKDVELRCDPISGHTALYWYRQSLGQGLEFLIYFQGNSAPDKSGLPSDRFSAERTGGSVSTLTIQRTQQEDSAVYLCASSFGVRRTEAFFGQGTRLTVV.